Each of the 9 T cell receptor beta chains below was sequenced from the same sample in a study of technical replicates of blood from a few donors. Libraries were prepared by immunoSEQ multiplex PCR; TCRdb keeps only in-frame clonotypes and omits some of them. This table holds about 82,000 clones, approximately 96% found once. The specimen sequenced was T cells isolated from PBMCs. The receptors here all came from a human donor in good health.

The chain recombines TRBV5-1 with TRBJ2-1; possibly TRBD2 for D (6 bases). Germline CDR1 SGHRS, CDR2 YFSETQ. V was pared by 0 bases and J by 0 bases, with 22 bases between. The CDR3 is 20 amino acids. In DNA form, the CDR3 reads TGCGCCAGCAGCTTGGGTTTAGCGGCGACCGGATGGAGCTCCTACAATGAGCAGTTCTTC. Translation gives CASSLGLAATGWSSYNEQFF.

The chain recombines TRBV28 with TRBJ2-1; 8 nucleotides align to TRBD2. The junction had 2 bases not matched to a gene; V was cut back by 2 bases and J by 5 bases. Germline-derived CDR1 and CDR2 are MDHEN and SYDVKM. CDR3 size: 14 residues. CDR3 sequence (DNA): TGTGCCAGCAGTTTAGCGGGAGGAAACAATGAGCAGTTCTTC. It translates to CASSLAGGNNEQFF.

The chain uses TRBV19 and TRBJ1-3, with 8 bases fitting TRBD1. J gave up 4 bases and V 4 bases, and 6 bases lay outside the gene matches. The CDR3 length is 15 residues. CDR1 is LNHDA, CDR2 SQIVND, per germline (reference sequence). The chain's CDR3 is CASSKDRELGNTIYF. The CDR3 DNA follows: TGTGCCAGTAGTAAGGACAGGGAGCTCGGAAACACCATATATTTT. The full variable domain, with the rest looked up from reference TRBV19 and TRBJ1-3, is DGGITQSPKYLFRKEGQNVTLSCEQNLNHDAMYWYRQDPGQGLRLIYYSQIVNDFQKGDIAEGYSVSREKKESFPLTVTSAQKNPTAFYLCASSKDRELGNTIYFGEGSWLTVV.

DNA for the CDR3: TGTGCCAGCAGCCCCGGACAGGGGTTTGGCTACACCTTC. It translates to CASSPGQGFGYTF. V is TRBV7-3 and J is TRBJ1-2; 9 bases align to TRBD1. J gave up 7 bases and V 5 bases, and 5 bases lay outside the gene matches. CDR1 and CDR2 (germline): SGHTA, FQGTGA. The CDR3 is made up of 13 amino acids. The whole variable domain, remainder taken from reference TRBV7-3 and TRBJ1-2, is GAGVSQTPSNKVTEKGKYVELRCDPISGHTALYWYRQSLGQGPEFLIYFQGTGAADDSGLPNDRFFAVRPEGSVSTLKIQRTERGDSAVYLCASSPGQGFGYTFGSGTRLTVV.

The chain uses TRBV11-2 and TRBJ2-7; a weak D match, TRBD2 (5 bases). V was shortened by 2 bases and J by 3 bases, with 20 bases between the two germline ends. This CDR3 has 17 amino acids. CDR1 and CDR2 from the germline V gene are SGHAT and FQNNGV. The CDR3 region has the DNA TGTGCCAGCAGCTTAATGGTTCACCTCGGGATCCACTACGAGCAGTACTTC. This codes for CASSLMVHLGIHYEQYF. Looking up the rest from reference TRBV11-2 and TRBJ2-7 gives the full variable domain: EAGVAQSPRYKIIEKRQSVAFWCNPISGHATLYWYQQILGQGPKLLIQFQNNGVVDDSQLPKDRFSAERLKGVDSTLKIQPAKLEDSAVYLCASSLMVHLGIHYEQYFGPGTRLTVT.

The J gene is TRBJ2-5, the V gene TRBV10-3; 7 bases agree with TRBD2. The CDR3 spans 13 residues. The germline CDR1 and CDR2 sequences are ENHRY and SYGVKD. The V segment lost 4 bases and the J segment 5 bases; nucleotides outside the gene matches: 4. Here the CDR3 reads CAISGGGFETQYF. CDR3 DNA sequence: TGTGCCATCAGTGGGGGGGGGTTTGAGACCCAGTACTTC.

The chain uses TRBV6-1 and TRBJ1-1; D is ambiguous. The CDR3 totals 13 residues. Trimming shortened V by 5 bases and J by 10 bases, and 17 bases separated the two germline ends. Germline assignment: CDR1 MNHNS and CDR2 SASEGT. Here the CDR3 DNA reads TGTGCCAGCAGTCCGTCGGGAGCCCCTGGAGCTTTCTTT. It specifies CASSPSGAPGAFF.

This clone was seen a few times. The chain recombines TRBV6-5 with TRBJ1-1; D is possibly TRBD1 (6 bases). CDR1 and CDR2 (germline): MNHEY, SVGAGI. The CDR3 totals 14 residues. V was trimmed by 2 bases and J by 3 bases, leaving 10 bases between them. CDR3 nucleotides: TGTGCCAGCAGTTACGTCGAGGGGGACACTGAAGCTTTCTTT. This encodes CASSYVEGDTEAFF.

This clone was detected a few times. The chain couples TRBV6-6 to TRBJ1-1; no definite D call. Trimming cost V 9 bases and J 0 bases, with 5 bases left between them. There are 11 residues in the CDR3. Germline CDR1 and CDR2: MNHNY and SVGAGI (reference sequence). CDR3 in amino acids: CASNLNTEAFF. CDR3 coding DNA: TGTGCCAGTAATCTGAACACTGAAGCTTTCTTT.